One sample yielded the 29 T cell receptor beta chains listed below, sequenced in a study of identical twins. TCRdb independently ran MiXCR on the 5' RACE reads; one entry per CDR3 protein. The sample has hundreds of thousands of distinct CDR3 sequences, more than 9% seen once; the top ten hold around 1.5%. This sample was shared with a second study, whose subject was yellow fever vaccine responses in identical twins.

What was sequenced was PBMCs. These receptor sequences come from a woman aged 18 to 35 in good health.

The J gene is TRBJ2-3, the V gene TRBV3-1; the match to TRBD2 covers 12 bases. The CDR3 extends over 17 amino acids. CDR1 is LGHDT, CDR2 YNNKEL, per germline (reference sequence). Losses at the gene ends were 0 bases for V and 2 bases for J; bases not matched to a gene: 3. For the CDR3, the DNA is TGTGCCAGCAGCCAAGATGGGACTAGCGGGTTCACAGATACGCAGTATTTT. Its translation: CASSQDGTSGFTDTQYF.

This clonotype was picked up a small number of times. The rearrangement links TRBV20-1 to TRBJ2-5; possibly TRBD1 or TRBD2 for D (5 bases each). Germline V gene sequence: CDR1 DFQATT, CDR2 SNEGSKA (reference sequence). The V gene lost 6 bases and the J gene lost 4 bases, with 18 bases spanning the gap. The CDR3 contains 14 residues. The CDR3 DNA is TGCAGTGCCCGGGGCTCAGGAATGAGAGAGACCCAGTACTTC. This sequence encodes CSARGSGMRETQYF.

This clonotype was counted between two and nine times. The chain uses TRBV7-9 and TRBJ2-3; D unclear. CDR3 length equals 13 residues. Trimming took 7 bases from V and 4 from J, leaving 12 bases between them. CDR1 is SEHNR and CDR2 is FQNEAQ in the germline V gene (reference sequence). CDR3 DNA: TGTGCCAGCACCCCTCGTAGCCCAGATACGCAGTATTTT. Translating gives CASTPRSPDTQYF.

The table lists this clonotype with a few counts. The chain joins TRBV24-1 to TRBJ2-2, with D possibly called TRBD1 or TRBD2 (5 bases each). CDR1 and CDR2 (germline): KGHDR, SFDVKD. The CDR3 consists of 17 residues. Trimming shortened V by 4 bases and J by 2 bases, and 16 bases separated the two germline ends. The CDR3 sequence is CATSDSGTHGNTGELFF. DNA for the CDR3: TGTGCCACCAGTGACTCCGGGACCCACGGAAACACCGGGGAGCTGTTTTTT.

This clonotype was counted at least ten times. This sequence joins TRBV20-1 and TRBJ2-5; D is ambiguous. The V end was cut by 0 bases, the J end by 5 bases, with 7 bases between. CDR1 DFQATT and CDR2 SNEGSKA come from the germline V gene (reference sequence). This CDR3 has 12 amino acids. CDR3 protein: CSARDLGETQYF. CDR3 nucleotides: TGCAGTGCTAGAGATCTTGGGGAGACCCAGTACTTC.

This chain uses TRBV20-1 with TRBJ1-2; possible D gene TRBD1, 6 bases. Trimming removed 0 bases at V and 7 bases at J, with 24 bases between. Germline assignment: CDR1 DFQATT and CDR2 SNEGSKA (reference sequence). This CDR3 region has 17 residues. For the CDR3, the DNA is TGCAGTGCTAGAGATCTCTATCTAGGGGACACCGTTCCTGGCTACACCTTC. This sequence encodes CSARDLYLGDTVPGYTF.

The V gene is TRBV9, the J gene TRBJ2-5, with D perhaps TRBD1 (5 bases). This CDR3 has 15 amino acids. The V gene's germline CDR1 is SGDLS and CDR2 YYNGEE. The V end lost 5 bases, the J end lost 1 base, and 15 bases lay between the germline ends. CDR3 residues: CASSGSGPSQETQYF. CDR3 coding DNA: TGTGCCAGCAGTGGATCAGGGCCCTCCCAAGAGACCCAGTACTTC. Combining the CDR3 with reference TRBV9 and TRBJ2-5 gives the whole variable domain DSGVTQTPKHLITATGQRVTLRCSPRSGDLSVYWYQQSLDQGLQFLIQYYNGEERAKGNILERFSAQQFPDLHSELNLSSLELGDSALYFCASSGSGPSQETQYFGPGTRLLVL.

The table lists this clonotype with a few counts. CDR3 nucleotides: TGTGCCAGCAGTTTTTACAGGGGCTCGAACACCGGGGAGCTGTTTTTT. This codes for CASSFYRGSNTGELFF. The V call is TRBV28, the J call TRBJ2-2; 7 bases are a match to TRBD1. After removal of 3 bases from V and 0 bases from J, the junction contained 4 bases not matched to a gene. CDR1 is MDHEN, CDR2 SYDVKM, per germline. This CDR3 contains 16 residues.

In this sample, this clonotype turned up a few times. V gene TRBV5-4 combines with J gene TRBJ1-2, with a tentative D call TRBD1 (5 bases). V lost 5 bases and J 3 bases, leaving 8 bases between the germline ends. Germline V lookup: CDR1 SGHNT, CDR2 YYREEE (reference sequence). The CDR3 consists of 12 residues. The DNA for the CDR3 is TGTGCCAGCAGTCGGGACGACTATGGCTACACCTTC. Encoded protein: CASSRDDYGYTF. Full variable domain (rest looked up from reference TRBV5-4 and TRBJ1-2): ETGVTQSPTHLIKTRGQQVTLRCSSQSGHNTVSWYQQALGQGPQFIFQYYREEENGRGNFPPRFSGLQFPNYSSELNVNALELDDSALYLCASSRDDYGYTFGSGTRLTVV.

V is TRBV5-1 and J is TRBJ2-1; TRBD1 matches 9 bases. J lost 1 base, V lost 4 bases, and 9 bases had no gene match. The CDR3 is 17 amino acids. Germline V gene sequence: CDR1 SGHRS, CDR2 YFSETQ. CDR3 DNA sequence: TGCGCCAGCAGCGGGGGGACAGGGAGTTTTTCCTACAATGAGCAGTTCTTC. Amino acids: CASSGGTGSFSYNEQFF.

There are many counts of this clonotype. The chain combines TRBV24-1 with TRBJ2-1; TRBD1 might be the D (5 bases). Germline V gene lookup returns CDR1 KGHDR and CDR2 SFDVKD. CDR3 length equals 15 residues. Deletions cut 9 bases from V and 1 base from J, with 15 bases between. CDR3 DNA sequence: TGTGCCACCGGGCAGGGATCATCTTCCTACAATGAGCAGTTCTTC. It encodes CATGQGSSSYNEQFF.

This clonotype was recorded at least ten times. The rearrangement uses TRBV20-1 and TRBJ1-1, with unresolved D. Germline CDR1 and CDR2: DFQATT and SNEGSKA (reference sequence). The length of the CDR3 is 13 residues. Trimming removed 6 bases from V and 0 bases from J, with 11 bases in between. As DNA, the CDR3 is TGCAGTGCGGACTCCTCCATGAACACTGAAGCTTTCTTT. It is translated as CSADSSMNTEAFF.

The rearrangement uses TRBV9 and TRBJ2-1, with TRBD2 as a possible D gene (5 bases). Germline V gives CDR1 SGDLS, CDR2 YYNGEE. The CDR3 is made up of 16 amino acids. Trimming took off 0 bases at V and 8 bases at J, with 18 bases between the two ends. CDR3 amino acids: CASSVDGNSLRDEQFF. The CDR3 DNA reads TGTGCCAGCAGCGTAGATGGGAATTCGCTGCGGGATGAGCAGTTCTTC.

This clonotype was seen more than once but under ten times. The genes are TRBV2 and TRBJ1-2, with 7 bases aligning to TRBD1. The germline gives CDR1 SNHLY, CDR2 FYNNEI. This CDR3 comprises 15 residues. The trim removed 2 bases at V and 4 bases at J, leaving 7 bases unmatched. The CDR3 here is CASSEYGTVPYGYTF. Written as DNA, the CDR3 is TGTGCCAGCAGTGAATATGGGACAGTACCCTATGGCTACACCTTC.

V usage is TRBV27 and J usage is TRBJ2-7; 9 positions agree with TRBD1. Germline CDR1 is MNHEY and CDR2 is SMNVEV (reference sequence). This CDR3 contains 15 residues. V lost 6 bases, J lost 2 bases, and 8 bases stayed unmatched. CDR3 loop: CASRPTGGLTYEQYF. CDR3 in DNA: TGTGCCAGCAGGCCTACAGGGGGCCTTACCTACGAGCAGTACTTC.

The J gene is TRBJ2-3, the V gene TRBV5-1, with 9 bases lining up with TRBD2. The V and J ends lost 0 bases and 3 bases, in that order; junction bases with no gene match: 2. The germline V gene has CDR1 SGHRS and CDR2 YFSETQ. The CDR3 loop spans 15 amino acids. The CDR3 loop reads CASSLGGLATDTQYF. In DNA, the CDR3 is TGCGCCAGCAGCTTGGGTGGACTAGCGACAGATACGCAGTATTTT.

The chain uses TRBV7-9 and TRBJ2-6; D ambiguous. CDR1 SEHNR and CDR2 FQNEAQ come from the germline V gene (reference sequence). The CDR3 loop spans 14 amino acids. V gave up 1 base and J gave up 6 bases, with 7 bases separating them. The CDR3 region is CASSLGGEANVLTF. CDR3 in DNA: TGTGCCAGCAGCTTAGGAGGTGAGGCCAACGTCCTGACTTTC.

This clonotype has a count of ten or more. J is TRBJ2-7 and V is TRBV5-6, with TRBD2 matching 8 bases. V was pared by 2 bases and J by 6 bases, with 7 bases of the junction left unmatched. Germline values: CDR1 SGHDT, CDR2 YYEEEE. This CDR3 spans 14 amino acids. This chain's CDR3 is CASSLAGAGLEQYF. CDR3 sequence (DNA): TGTGCCAGCAGCTTAGCGGGAGCGGGGCTCGAGCAGTACTTC. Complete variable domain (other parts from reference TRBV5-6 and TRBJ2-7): DAGVTQSPTHLIKTRGQQVTLRCSPKSGHDTVSWYQQALGQGPQFIFQYYEEEERQRGNFPDRFSGHQFPNYSSELNVNALLLGDSALYLCASSLAGAGLEQYFGPGTRLTVT.

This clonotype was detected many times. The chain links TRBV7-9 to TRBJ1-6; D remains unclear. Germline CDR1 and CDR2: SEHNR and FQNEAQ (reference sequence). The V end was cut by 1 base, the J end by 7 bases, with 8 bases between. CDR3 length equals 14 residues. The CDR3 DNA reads TGTGCCAGCAGCTTAGGGCCCCGGAATTCACCCCTCCACTTT. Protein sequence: CASSLGPRNSPLHF.

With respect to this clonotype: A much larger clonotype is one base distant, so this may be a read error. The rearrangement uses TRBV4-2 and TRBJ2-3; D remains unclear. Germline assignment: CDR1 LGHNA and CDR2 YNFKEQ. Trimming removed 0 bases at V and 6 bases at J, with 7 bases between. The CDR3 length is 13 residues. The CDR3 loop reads CASSQDLVDTQYF. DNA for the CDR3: TGTGCCAGCAGCCAAGATCTAGTGGATACGCAGTATTTT.

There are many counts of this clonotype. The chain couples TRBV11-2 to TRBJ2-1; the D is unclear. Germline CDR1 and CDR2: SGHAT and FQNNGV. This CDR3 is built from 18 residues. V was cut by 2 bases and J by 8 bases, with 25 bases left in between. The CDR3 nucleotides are TGTGCCAGCAGCTTAATGGCTAGTTGGGGTGGTATTGGTCATGAGCAGTTCTTC. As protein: CASSLMASWGGIGHEQFF.

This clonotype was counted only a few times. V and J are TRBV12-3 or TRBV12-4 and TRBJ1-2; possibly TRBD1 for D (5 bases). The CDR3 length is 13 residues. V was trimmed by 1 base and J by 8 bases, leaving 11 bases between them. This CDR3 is CASSLGRVRGYTF. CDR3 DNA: TGTGCCAGCAGTTTAGGCAGGGTGAGAGGCTACACCTTC.

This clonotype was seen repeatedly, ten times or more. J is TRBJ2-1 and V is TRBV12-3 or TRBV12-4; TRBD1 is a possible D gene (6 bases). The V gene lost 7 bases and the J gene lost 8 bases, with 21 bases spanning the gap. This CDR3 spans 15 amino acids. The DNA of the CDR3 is TGTGCCAGCACGAAGTTAGGGGGTCTTTGGGATGAGCAGTTCTTC. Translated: CASTKLGGLWDEQFF.

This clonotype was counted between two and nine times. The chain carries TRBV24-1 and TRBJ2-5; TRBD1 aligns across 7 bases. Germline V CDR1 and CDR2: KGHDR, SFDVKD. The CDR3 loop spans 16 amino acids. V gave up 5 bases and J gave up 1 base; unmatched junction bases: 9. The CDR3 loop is CATSGETRDSQETQYF. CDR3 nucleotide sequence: TGTGCCACCAGTGGGGAGACCCGGGACAGCCAAGAGACCCAGTACTTC.

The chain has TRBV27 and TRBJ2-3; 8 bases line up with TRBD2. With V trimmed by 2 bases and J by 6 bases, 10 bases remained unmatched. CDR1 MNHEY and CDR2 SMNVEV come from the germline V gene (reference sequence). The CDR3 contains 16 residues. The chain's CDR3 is CASSLVSGITGDTQYF. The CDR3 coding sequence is TGTGCCAGCAGTTTAGTTAGCGGGATAACGGGGGATACGCAGTATTTT.

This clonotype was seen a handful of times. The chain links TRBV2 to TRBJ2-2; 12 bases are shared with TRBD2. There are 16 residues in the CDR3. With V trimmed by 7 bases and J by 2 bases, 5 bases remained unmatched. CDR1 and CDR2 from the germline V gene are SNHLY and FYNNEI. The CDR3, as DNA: TGTGCCAGCAATCGACTAGCGGGAGATAACACCGGGGAGCTGTTTTTT. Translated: CASNRLAGDNTGELFF.

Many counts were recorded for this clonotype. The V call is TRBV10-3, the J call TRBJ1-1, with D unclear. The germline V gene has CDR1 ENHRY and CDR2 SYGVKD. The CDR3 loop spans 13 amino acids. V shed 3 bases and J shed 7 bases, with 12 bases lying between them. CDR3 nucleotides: TGTGCCATCAGTGACTCCTCGCCCGGTGAAGCTTTCTTT. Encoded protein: CAISDSSPGEAFF.

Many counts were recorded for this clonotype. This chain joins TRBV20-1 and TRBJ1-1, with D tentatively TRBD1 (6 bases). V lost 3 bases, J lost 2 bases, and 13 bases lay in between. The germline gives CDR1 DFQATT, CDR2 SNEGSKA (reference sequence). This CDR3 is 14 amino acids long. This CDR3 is CSASGDTLNTEAFF. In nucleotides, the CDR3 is TGCAGTGCTAGCGGGGACACCTTAAACACTGAAGCTTTCTTT.

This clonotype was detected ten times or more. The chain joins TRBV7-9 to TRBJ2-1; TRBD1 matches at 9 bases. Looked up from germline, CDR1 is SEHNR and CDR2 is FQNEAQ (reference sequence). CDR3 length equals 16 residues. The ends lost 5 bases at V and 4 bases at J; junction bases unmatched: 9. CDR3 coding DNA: TGTGCCAGCAGCCTCGGGACAGGGAATTTGTACAATGAGCAGTTCTTC. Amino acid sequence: CASSLGTGNLYNEQFF.